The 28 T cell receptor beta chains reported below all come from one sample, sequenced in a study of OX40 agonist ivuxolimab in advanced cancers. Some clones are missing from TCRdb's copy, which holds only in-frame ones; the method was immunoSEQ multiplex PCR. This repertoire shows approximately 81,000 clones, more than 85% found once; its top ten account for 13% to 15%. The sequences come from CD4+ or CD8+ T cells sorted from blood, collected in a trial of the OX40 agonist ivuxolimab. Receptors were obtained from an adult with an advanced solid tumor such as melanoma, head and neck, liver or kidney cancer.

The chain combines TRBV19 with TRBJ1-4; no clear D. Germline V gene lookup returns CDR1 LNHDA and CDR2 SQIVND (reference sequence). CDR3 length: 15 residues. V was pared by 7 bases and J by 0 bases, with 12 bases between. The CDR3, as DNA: TGTGCCAGTAACGAGTACATTGCAACTAATGAAAAACTGTTTTTT. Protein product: CASNEYIATNEKLFF. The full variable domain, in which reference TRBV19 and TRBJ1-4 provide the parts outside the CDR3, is DGGITQSPKYLFRKEGQNVTLSCEQNLNHDAMYWYRQDPGQGLRLIYYSQIVNDFQKGDIAEGYSVSREKKESFPLTVTSAQKNPTAFYLCASNEYIATNEKLFFGSGTQLSVL.

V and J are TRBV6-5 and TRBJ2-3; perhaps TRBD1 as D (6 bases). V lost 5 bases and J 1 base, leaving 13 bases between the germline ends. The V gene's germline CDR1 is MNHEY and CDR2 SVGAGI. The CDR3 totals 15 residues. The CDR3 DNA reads TGTGCCAGCAGTCCCGGGACACCGGGCACAGATACGCAGTATTTT. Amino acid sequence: CASSPGTPGTDTQYF.

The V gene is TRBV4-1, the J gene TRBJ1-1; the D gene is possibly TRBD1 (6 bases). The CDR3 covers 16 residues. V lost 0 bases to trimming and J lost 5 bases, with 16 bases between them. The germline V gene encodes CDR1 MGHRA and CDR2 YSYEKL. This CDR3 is CASSQDNTPGATEAFF. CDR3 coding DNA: TGCGCCAGCAGCCAAGATAACACCCCAGGGGCGACTGAAGCTTTCTTT.

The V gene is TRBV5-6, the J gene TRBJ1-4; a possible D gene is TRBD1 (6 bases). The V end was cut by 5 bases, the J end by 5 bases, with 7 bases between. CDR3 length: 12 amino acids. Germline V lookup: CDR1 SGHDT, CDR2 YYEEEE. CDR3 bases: TGTGCCAGCAGTCAGGGGAATGAAAAACTGTTTTTT. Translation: CASSQGNEKLFF.

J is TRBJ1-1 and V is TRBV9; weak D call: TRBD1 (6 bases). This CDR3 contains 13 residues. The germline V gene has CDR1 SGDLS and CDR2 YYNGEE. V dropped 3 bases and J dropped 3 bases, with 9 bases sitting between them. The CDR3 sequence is CASSDRADTEAFF. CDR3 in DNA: TGTGCCAGCAGCGACAGGGCCGACACTGAAGCTTTCTTT.

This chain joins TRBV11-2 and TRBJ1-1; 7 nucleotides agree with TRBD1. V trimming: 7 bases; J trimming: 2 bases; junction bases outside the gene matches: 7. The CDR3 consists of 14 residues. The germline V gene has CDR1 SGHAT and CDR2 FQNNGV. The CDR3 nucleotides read TGTGCCAGCACTTGGGACAGCTCTAACACTGAAGCTTTCTTT. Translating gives CASTWDSSNTEAFF. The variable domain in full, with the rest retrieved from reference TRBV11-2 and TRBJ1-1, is EAGVAQSPRYKIIEKRQSVAFWCNPISGHATLYWYQQILGQGPKLLIQFQNNGVVDDSQLPKDRFSAERLKGVDSTLKIQPAKLEDSAVYLCASTWDSSNTEAFFGQGTRLTVV.

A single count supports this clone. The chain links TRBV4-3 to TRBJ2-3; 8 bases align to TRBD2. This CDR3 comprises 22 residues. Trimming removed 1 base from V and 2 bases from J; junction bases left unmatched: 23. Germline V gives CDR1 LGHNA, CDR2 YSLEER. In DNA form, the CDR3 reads TGCGCCAGCAGCCAAGGGGGGCCGGTAGTCACCCGACGGACTAGCTACACAGATACGCAGTATTTT. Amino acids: CASSQGGPVVTRRTSYTDTQYF.

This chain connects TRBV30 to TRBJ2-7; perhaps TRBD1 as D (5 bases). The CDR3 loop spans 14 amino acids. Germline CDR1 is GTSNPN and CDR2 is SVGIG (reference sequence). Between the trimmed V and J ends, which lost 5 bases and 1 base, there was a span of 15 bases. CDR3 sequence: CAWAERQFSYEQYF. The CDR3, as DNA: TGTGCCTGGGCCGAAAGACAGTTTTCCTACGAGCAGTACTTC.

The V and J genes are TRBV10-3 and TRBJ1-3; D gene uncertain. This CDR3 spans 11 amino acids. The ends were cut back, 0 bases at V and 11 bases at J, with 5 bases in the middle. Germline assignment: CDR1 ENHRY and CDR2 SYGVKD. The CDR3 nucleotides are TGTGCCATCAGTGAGTCGACTCCCATATATTTT. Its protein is CAISESTPIYF.

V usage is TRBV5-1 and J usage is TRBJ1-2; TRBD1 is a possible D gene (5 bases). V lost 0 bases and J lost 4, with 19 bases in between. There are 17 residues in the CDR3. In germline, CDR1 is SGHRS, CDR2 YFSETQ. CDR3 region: CASSLGTHGTGAYGYTF. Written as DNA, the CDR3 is TGCGCCAGCAGCTTGGGGACCCACGGGACTGGGGCCTATGGCTACACCTTC.

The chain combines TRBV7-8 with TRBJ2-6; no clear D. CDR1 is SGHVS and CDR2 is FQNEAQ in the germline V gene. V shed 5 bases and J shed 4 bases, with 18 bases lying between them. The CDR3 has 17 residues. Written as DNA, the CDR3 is TGTGCCAGCAGCCCCGCTTCTTACATAGCCGGGGCCAACGTCCTGACTTTC. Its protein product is CASSPASYIAGANVLTF.

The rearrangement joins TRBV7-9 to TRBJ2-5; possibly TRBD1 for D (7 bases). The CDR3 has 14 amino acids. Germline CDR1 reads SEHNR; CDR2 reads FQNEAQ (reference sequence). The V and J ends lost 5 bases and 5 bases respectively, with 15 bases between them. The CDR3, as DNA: TGTGCCAGCAGCACTAAACAGGGGAGGGAGACCCAGTACTTC. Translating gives CASSTKQGRETQYF.

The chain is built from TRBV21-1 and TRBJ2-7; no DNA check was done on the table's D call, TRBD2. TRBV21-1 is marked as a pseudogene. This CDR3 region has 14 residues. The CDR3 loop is CASTGTSGSYEQYF. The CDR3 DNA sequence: TGTGCCAGCACCGGGACTAGCGGGAGCTACGAGCAGTACTTC.

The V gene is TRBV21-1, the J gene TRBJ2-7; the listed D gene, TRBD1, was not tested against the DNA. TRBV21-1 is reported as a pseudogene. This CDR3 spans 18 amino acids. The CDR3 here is CASSVGTGGSFDTAEQYF. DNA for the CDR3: TGTGCCAGCAGCGTTGGGACAGGGGGATCTTTTGATACGGCCGAGCAGTACTTC.

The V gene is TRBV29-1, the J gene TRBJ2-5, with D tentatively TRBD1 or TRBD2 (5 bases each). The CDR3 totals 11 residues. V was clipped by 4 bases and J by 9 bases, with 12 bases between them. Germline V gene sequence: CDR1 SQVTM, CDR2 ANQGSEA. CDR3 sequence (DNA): TGCAGCGTTGTCCGGCTGGGGGCCCAGTACTTC. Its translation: CSVVRLGAQYF.

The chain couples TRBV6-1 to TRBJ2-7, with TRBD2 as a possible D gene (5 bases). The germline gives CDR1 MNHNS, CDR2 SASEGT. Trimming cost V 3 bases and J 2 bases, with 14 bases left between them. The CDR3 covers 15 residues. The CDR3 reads CASSDEGSAPYEQYF. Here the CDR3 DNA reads TGTGCCAGCAGTGACGAGGGTTCCGCGCCCTACGAGCAGTACTTC.

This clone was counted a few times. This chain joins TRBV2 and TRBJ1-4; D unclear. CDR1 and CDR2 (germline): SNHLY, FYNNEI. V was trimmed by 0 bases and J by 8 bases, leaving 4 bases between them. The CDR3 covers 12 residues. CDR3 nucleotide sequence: TGTGCCAGCAGTGAAGCGGGAGAAAAACTGTTTTTT. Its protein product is CASSEAGEKLFF. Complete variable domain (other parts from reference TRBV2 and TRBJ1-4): EPEVTQTPSHQVTQMGQEVILRCVPISNHLYFYWYRQILGQKVEFLVSFYNNEISEKSEIFDDQFSVERPDGSNFTLKIRSTKLEDSAMYFCASSEAGEKLFFGSGTQLSVL.

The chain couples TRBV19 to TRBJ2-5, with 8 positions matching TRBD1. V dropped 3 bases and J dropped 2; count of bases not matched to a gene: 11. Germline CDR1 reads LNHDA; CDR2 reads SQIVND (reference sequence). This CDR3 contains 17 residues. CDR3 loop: CASSMWGGQGRQETQYF. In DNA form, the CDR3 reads TGTGCCAGTAGTATGTGGGGTGGACAGGGTCGACAAGAGACCCAGTACTTC.

The CDR3 protein is CSVGGENEQFF. The DNA for the CDR3 is TGCAGCGTTGGAGGTGAGAATGAGCAGTTCTTC. The chain is built from TRBV29-1 and TRBJ2-1, with D unresolved. CDR3 length: 11 amino acids. Trimming stripped 4 bases from V and 7 bases from J, with 8 bases between. The germline V gene has CDR1 SQVTM and CDR2 ANQGSEA.

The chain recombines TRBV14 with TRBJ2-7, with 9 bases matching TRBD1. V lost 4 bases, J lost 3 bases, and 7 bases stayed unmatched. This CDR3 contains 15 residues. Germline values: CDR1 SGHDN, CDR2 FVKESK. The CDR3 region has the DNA TGTGCCAGCAGCCGAACCGGGACAGGGAACTACGAGCAGTACTTC. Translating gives CASSRTGTGNYEQYF.

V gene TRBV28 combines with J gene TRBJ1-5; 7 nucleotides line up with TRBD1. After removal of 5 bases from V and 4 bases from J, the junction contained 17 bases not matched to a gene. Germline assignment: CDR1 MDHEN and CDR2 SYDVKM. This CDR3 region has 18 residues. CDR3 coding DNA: TGTGCCAGCAGTACCTCCCCGATTCGACAGGGTGCGAATCAGCCCCAGCATTTT. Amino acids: CASSTSPIRQGANQPQHF.

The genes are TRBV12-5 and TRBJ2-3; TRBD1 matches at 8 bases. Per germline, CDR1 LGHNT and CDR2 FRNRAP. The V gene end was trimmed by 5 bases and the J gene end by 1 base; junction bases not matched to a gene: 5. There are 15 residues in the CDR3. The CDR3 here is CASGTGQGGTDTQYF. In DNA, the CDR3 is TGTGCTAGTGGTACAGGACAGGGCGGCACAGATACGCAGTATTTT.

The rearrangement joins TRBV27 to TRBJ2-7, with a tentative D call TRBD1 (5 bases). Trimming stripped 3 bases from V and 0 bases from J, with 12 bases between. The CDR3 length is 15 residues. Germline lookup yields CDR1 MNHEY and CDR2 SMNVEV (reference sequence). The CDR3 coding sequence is TGTGCCAGCAGTTTGGTGCAGGGCCTCTCCTACGAGCAGTACTTC. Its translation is CASSLVQGLSYEQYF.

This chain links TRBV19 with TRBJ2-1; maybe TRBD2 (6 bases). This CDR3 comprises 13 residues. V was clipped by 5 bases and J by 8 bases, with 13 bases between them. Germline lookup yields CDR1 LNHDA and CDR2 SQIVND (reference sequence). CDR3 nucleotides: TGTGCCAGTAGTCTACTAGCTCCCGATGAGCAGTTCTTC. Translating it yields CASSLLAPDEQFF.

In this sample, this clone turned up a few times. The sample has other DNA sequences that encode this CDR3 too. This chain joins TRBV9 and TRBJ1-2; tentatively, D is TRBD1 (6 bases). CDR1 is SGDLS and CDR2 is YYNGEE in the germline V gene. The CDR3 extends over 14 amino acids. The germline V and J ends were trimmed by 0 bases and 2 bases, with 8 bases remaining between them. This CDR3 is CASSVGGGNYGYTF. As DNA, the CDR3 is TGTGCCAGCAGCGTAGGAGGGGGGAACTATGGCTACACCTTC.

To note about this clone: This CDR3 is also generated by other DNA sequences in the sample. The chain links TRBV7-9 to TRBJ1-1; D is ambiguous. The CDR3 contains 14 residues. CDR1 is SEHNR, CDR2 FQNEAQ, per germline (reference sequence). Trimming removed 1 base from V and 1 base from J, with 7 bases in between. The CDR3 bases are TGTGCCAGCAGCTTAGTTGCAGCGAACACTGAAGCTTTCTTT. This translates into CASSLVAANTEAFF.

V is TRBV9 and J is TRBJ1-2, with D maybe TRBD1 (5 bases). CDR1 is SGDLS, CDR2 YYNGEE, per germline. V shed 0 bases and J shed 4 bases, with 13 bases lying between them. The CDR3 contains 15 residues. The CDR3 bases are TGTGCCAGCAGCGTAGCGGAGGGACCGAGCTATGGCTACACCTTC. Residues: CASSVAEGPSYGYTF.

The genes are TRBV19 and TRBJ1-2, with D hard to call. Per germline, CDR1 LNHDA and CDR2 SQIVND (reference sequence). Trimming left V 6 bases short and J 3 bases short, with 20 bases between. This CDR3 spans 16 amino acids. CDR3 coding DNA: TGTGCCAGTAGCCCAAAGGTGGCCCCGACGGACTATGGCTACACCTTC. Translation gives CASSPKVAPTDYGYTF. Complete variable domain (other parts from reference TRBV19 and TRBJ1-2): DGGITQSPKYLFRKEGQNVTLSCEQNLNHDAMYWYRQDPGQGLRLIYYSQIVNDFQKGDIAEGYSVSREKKESFPLTVTSAQKNPTAFYLCASSPKVAPTDYGYTFGSGTRLTVV.